The 24 T cell receptor beta chains below all came from one sample that was sequenced in a study of CD8 T cells in ankylosing spondylitis. TCRdb re-called the 5' RACE reads through MiXCR, storing one row per CDR3 protein. The sample lists about 250,000 distinct CDR3 sequences, approximately 10% occurring once. What was sequenced was blood, either unsorted or a sorted T cell fraction (not recorded which). These receptors all come from a male donor with ankylosing spondylitis or in good health (not recorded which).

The chain is built from TRBV5-1 and TRBJ2-1, with a possible D match to TRBD1 (5 bases). V shed 0 bases and J shed 9 bases, with 10 bases lying between them. The length of the CDR3 is 13 residues. CDR1 SGHRS and CDR2 YFSETQ come from the germline V gene. The CDR3 coding sequence is TGCGCCAGCAGCTTGGCAGGGAAGGGTGAGCAGTTCTTC. As protein: CASSLAGKGEQFF.

This clonotype has more than one count but fewer than ten. This rearrangement joins TRBV18 to TRBJ2-1; TRBD2 agrees at 13 bases. Germline V gene lookup returns CDR1 KGHSH and CDR2 LQKENI. This CDR3 has 17 residues. Germline trimming cut 2 bases from V and 3 bases from J; bases unmatched to any gene: 4. The CDR3 loop reads CASSPLLAGGLYNEQFF. CDR3 DNA: TGTGCCAGCTCACCATTACTAGCGGGGGGGCTCTACAATGAGCAGTTCTTC. Drawing the rest from reference TRBV18 and TRBJ2-1, the complete variable domain is NAGVMQNPRHLVRRRGQEARLRCSPMKGHSHVYWYRQLPEEGLKFMVYLQKENIIDESGMPKERFSAEFPKEGPSILRIQQVVRGDSAAYFCASSPLLAGGLYNEQFFGPGTRLTVL.

Ten or more counts support this clonotype. The gene calls are TRBV12-5 and TRBJ2-2; no definite D call. The germline CDR1 and CDR2 sequences are LGHNT and FRNRAP. Trimming took 4 bases from V and 3 from J, leaving 3 bases between them. There are 12 residues in the CDR3. This chain's CDR3 is CASGYDTGELFF. CDR3 coding DNA: TGTGCTAGTGGTTACGACACCGGGGAGCTGTTTTTT.

This clonotype was counted a few times. V and J are TRBV20-1 and TRBJ2-5; possible D gene TRBD2, 5 bases. Deletions cut 4 bases from V and 5 bases from J, with 26 bases between. Germline CDR1 DFQATT, CDR2 SNEGSKA (reference sequence). This CDR3 is built from 17 residues. The chain's CDR3 is CSANLEGVRAADETQYF. The CDR3 nucleotides read TGCAGTGCTAACCTCGAAGGCGTGAGGGCGGCTGACGAGACCCAGTACTTC.

This clonotype was counted many times. This chain connects TRBV5-1 to TRBJ1-6; 7 bases are shared with TRBD1. CDR1 and CDR2 (germline): SGHRS, YFSETQ. The CDR3 totals 16 residues. The trim removed 3 bases at V and 0 bases at J, leaving 3 bases unmatched. The chain's CDR3 is CASSSGQSSYNSPLHF. The CDR3 DNA sequence: TGCGCCAGCAGCTCGGGACAGAGCTCCTATAATTCACCCCTCCACTTT.

This clonotype was seen more than once but under ten times. This chain connects TRBV19 to TRBJ2-2; TRBD1 aligns across 8 bases. Per the germline V gene, CDR1 is LNHDA and CDR2 is SQIVND (reference sequence). With V trimmed by 7 bases and J by 2 bases, 6 bases remained unmatched. The CDR3 sequence is 15 residues long. CDR3 sequence reads: CASTRDRLNTGELFF. The CDR3 region has the DNA TGTGCCAGTACTCGGGACAGGCTTAACACCGGGGAGCTGTTTTTT.

This chain links TRBV10-3 with TRBJ1-1; D not certain. Trimming pared 10 bases from V and 3 bases from J, leaving 18 bases between. In germline, CDR1 is ENHRY, CDR2 SYGVKD. The CDR3 loop spans 14 amino acids. CDR3 nucleotides: TGTGCCACCAGGTTGGCCATTGGCGACACTGAAGCTTTCTTT. It encodes CATRLAIGDTEAFF.

This clonotype came up many times. V is TRBV20-1 and J is TRBJ2-3, with 15 bases that match TRBD2. The CDR3 covers 18 residues. Germline V gives CDR1 DFQATT, CDR2 SNEGSKA (reference sequence). The V segment lost 0 bases and the J segment 2 bases; nucleotides outside the gene matches: 6. The CDR3 loop is CSARDPGTSGGITDTQYF. CDR3 coding DNA: TGCAGTGCTAGAGATCCAGGGACTAGCGGGGGGATCACAGATACGCAGTATTTT.

This clonotype has a count of ten or more. The rearrangement joins TRBV19 to TRBJ2-3; D is unresolved. This CDR3 comprises 14 residues. Trimming removed 6 bases at V and 0 bases at J, with 10 bases between. The germline V gene has CDR1 LNHDA and CDR2 SQIVND (reference sequence). CDR3 DNA: TGTGCCAGTAGCCACCAACGGAGCACAGATACGCAGTATTTT. Protein sequence: CASSHQRSTDTQYF.

This clonotype has a count of ten or more. CDR3 nucleotide sequence: TGCAGTGCTAGAGAGGGCCAAAACATTCAGTACTTC. Translation gives CSAREGQNIQYF. The rearrangement links TRBV20-1 to TRBJ2-4; D is unresolved. Germline V lookup: CDR1 DFQATT, CDR2 SNEGSKA (reference sequence). The CDR3 length is 12 residues. The V gene lost 0 bases and the J gene lost 5 bases, with 5 bases spanning the gap.

This clonotype was counted ten times or more. The CDR3 DNA follows: TGTGCCAGCACCGCTACAGGGGGGGTTACTGAGCAGTTCTTC. It codes for CASTATGGVTEQFF. The gene calls are TRBV12-3 or TRBV12-4 and TRBJ2-1; tentative D call: TRBD1 (8 bases). Trimming left V 7 bases short and J 9 bases short, with 19 bases between. The CDR3 consists of 14 residues.

The J gene is TRBJ2-3, the V gene TRBV4-2, with 7 bases matching TRBD2. The CDR3 consists of 15 residues. The V gene's germline CDR1 is LGHNA and CDR2 YNFKEQ. V dropped 2 bases and J dropped 4; count of bases not matched to a gene: 6. CDR3 in DNA: TGTGCCAGCAGCCAACTGGTGGGGGGGTCAGATACGCAGTATTTT. This codes for CASSQLVGGSDTQYF.

Ten or more counts support this clonotype. The CDR3 reads CASSPPGGLEQYF. Here the CDR3 DNA reads TGTGCCAGCTCACCACCGGGGGGGCTCGAGCAGTACTTC. The chain links TRBV18 to TRBJ2-7, with D possibly being TRBD2 (7 bases). The CDR3 runs 13 residues. Germline V CDR1 and CDR2: KGHSH, LQKENI. The V and J ends lost 0 bases and 6 bases respectively, with 9 bases between them.

At least ten counts were recorded for this clonotype. The chain carries TRBV14 and TRBJ2-1; D is possibly TRBD1 or TRBD2 (6 bases each). V was pared by 4 bases and J by 0 bases, with 22 bases between. Per the germline V gene, CDR1 is SGHDN and CDR2 is FVKESK. The CDR3 spans 19 residues. CDR3 sequence: CASSPSWGADSSSYNEQFF. In DNA form, the CDR3 reads TGTGCCAGCAGCCCCTCATGGGGGGCTGATTCGAGCTCCTACAATGAGCAGTTCTTC.

The table lists this clonotype with a few counts. The chain joins TRBV7-8 to TRBJ2-2; weak D call: TRBD2 (5 bases). Trimming removed 2 bases from V and 4 bases from J, with 20 bases in between. Germline lookup yields CDR1 SGHVS and CDR2 FQNEAQ. The CDR3 has 18 amino acids. The CDR3 bases are TGTGCCAGCAGCTTAACAGAATTGTGGGCGGGCGGCACCGGGGAGCTGTTTTTT. It specifies CASSLTELWAGGTGELFF.

The rearrangement uses TRBV20-1 and TRBJ1-5, with D unclear. The CDR3 covers 13 residues. Germline V gene data show CDR1 as DFQATT and CDR2 as SNEGSKA (reference sequence). Trimming shortened V by 1 base and J by 4 bases, and 8 bases separated the two germline ends. The DNA for the CDR3 is TGCAGTGCTAGAGGACGGTTTAATCAGCCCCAGCATTTT. Encoded protein: CSARGRFNQPQHF.

Many counts were recorded for this clonotype. The chain joins TRBV5-1 to TRBJ2-3; D is possibly TRBD1 (5 bases). V was trimmed by 4 bases and J by 0 bases, leaving 12 bases between them. Germline assignment: CDR1 SGHRS and CDR2 YFSETQ. The CDR3 covers 15 residues. The CDR3 sequence: CASSQDTPSTDTQYF. CDR3 DNA: TGCGCCAGCAGCCAGGACACGCCTAGCACAGATACGCAGTATTTT.

The table lists this clonotype with a few counts. This rearrangement joins TRBV20-1 to TRBJ2-3, with D maybe TRBD1 (6 bases). This CDR3 has 15 residues. The V and J ends lost 6 bases and 6 bases respectively, with 22 bases between them. Germline V gene data show CDR1 as DFQATT and CDR2 as SNEGSKA (reference sequence). As DNA, the CDR3 is TGCAGTGCGACGGTATCTTACCCCCAGGGGGATACGCAGTATTTT. This sequence encodes CSATVSYPQGDTQYF.

This clonotype was counted at least ten times. CDR3 protein: CASSFTTTDTQYF. The CDR3 DNA reads TGCGCCAGCAGCTTTACGACTACGGATACGCAGTATTTT. The genes are TRBV5-1 and TRBJ2-3, with D tentatively TRBD2 (5 bases). Germline CDR1 and CDR2: SGHRS and YFSETQ. This CDR3 is built from 13 residues. V lost 2 bases and J 6 bases, leaving 10 bases between the germline ends.

This clonotype was counted ten times or more. The chain couples TRBV5-1 to TRBJ1-2; D is possibly TRBD1 (6 bases). CDR1 and CDR2 (germline): SGHRS, YFSETQ. V was clipped by 2 bases and J by 0 bases, with 11 bases between them. This CDR3 is 15 amino acids long. The CDR3 DNA is TGCGCCAGCAGCTTTGGGGACACTCCTAACTATGGCTACACCTTC. This gives the protein CASSFGDTPNYGYTF.

This clonotype was detected only a few times. The chain is built from TRBV7-9 and TRBJ2-3; the match to TRBD2 covers 7 bases. With V trimmed by 5 bases and J by 1 base, 12 bases remained unmatched. This CDR3 is built from 17 residues. The V gene's germline CDR1 is SEHNR and CDR2 FQNEAQ (reference sequence). This CDR3 reads CASSQDSRLAGTDTQYF. CDR3 in DNA: TGTGCCAGCAGCCAAGATTCCCGGCTAGCGGGCACAGATACGCAGTATTTT.

This clonotype was found many times. The rearrangement joins TRBV30 to TRBJ2-7; D may be TRBD2 (5 bases). In germline, CDR1 is GTSNPN, CDR2 SVGIG (reference sequence). Trimming cost V 4 bases and J 4 bases, with 17 bases left between them. The CDR3 length is 14 residues. DNA for the CDR3: TGTGCCTGGAATTCTGCGGGTCCTAGGTACGAGCAGTACTTC. Residues: CAWNSAGPRYEQYF.

This clonotype was recorded at least ten times. V is TRBV29-1 and J is TRBJ2-3; D could derive from TRBD1 or TRBD2 (5 bases each). The CDR3 length is 18 residues. Trimming pared 0 bases from V and 2 bases from J, leaving 21 bases between. Germline CDR1 reads SQVTM; CDR2 reads ANQGSEA. This CDR3 reads CSVEDQRGLASLTDTQYF. CDR3 nucleotides: TGCAGCGTTGAAGATCAACGGGGCCTCGCTTCTCTCACAGATACGCAGTATTTT.

This clonotype was counted many times. This chain links TRBV30 with TRBJ2-3; D call uncertain. Looked up from germline, CDR1 is GTSNPN and CDR2 is SVGIG (reference sequence). The V and J ends lost 2 bases and 0 bases respectively, with 9 bases between them. This CDR3 is built from 14 residues. The DNA of the CDR3 is TGTGCCTGGAGTAAGAGCGCAAGCACAGATACGCAGTATTTT. This codes for CAWSKSASTDTQYF.